The table lists the clone carrying this TCR beta chain with many counts. The antigen is undetermined. Between the trimmed V and J ends, which lost 5 bases and 3 bases, there was a span of 8 bases. CDR1 is GTSNPN, CDR2 SVGIG, per germline (reference sequence). This CDR3 is 11 amino acids long. The sample belongs to a study of T cells in Graves' hyperthyroidism and ophthalmopathy. Study-wide points: Ophthalmopathy was identified by the model a median approximately 6.9 months ahead of onset.

Recently diagnosed hyperthyroidism of less than 2 months' duration affected patients aged 18 to 65. Blood from later-ophthalmopathy patients was taken at first hyperthyroidism diagnosis. TCR beta CDR3 regions were amplified from RNA. HTBI primers were employed in a first-round RT-PCR of the TCR CDR3. From the multiplex PCR reads, TCRdb called clonotypes with MiXCR, one entry per CDR3 protein. The sample records 300,000 to 450,000 distinct CDR3 sequences, about 15% being singletons. The specimen sequenced was blood. This receptor was taken from a woman under 30 with Graves' hyperthyroidism that later progressed to Graves' ophthalmopathy. This chain uses TRBV30 with TRBJ2-7, with TRBD2 as a possible D gene (5 bases). The CDR3 sequence is CAWEGDYEQYF. The CDR3 nucleotides read TGTGCCTGGGAGGGTGACTACGAGCAGTACTTC. Drawing the rest from reference TRBV30 and TRBJ2-7, the complete variable domain is SQTIHQWPATLVQPVGSPLSLECTVEGTSNPNLYWYRQAAGRGLQLLFYSVGIGQISSEVPQNLSASRPQDRQFILSSKKLLLSDSGFYLCAWEGDYEQYFGPGTRLTVT.